Listed here is a single T cell receptor (beta chain). Its antigen is unknown. This specimen comes from a study of cytomegalovirus exposure and HLA in healthy donors. The primer mix had 60 Vbeta and 13 Jbeta primers. Clones were read by immunoSEQ multiplex PCR, and TCRdb kept only the in-frame ones, dropping some. The data contain 100,000 to 150,000 clones, about four fifths of them singletons. Participants comprised healthy donors of bone marrow. General observations from the study: Cytomegalovirus-associated TCR beta chains were listed, numbering under 200. Prior analysis indicated that the majority of TCR beta V segments exhibited productivity approximately 90% or approximately 30% of the time.

The length of the CDR3 is 13 residues. Germline V gene data show CDR1 as MNHNY and CDR2 as SVGAGI (reference sequence). V shed 5 bases and J 7 bases; nucleotides not matched to a gene: 2. This chain links TRBV6-6 with TRBJ2-2, with 9 bases aligning to TRBD1. The specimen was PBMCs. The sequence came from a woman aged 40 to 55 in good health and CMV-seropositive. CDR3 nucleotide sequence: TGTGCCAGCAGTCCGACAGGGGGCGGGGAGCTGTTTTTT. Its translation is CASSPTGGGELFF.